The source of this T cell receptor beta chain is a study of control samples from healthy donors and cancer patients. TCRdb keeps only in-frame clones here, not all; method: immunoSEQ multiplex PCR. The sample table sets out roughly 200,000 clones. Trimming removed 5 bases from V and 5 bases from J; junction bases left unmatched: 9. CDR1 is SQVTM, CDR2 ANQGSEA, per germline. The CDR3 extends over 13 amino acids. The chain couples TRBV29-1 to TRBJ2-7, with 7 bases matching TRBD1. This receptor was identified in a woman aged 25 to 39 in good health. The sequenced sample was blood. The DNA of the CDR3 is TGCAGCGTTCGACAGGGCTTTATGGACGAGCAGTACTTC. Translation: CSVRQGFMDEQYF.